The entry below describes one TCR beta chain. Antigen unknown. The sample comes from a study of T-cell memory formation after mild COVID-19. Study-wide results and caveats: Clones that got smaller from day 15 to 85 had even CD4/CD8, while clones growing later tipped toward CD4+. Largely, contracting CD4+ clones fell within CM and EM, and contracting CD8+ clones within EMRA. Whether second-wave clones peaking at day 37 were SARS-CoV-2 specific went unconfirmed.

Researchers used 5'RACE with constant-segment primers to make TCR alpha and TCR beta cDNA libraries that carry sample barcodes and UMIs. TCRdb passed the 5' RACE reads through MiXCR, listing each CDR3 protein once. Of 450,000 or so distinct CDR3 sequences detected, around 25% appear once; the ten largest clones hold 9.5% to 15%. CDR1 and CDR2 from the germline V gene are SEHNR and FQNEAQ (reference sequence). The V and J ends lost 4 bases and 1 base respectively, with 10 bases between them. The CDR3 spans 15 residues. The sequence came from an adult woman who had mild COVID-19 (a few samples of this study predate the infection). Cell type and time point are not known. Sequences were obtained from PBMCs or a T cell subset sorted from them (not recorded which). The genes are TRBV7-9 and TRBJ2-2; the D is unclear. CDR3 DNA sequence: TGTGCCAGCAGCTACGGACCGGAGAACACCGGGGAGCTGTTTTTT. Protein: CASSYGPENTGELFF.